A selection of T cell receptor beta chains follows, all from one sample in a study of T cell responses to AZD1222 COVID-19 vaccine. Produced via immunoSEQ multiplex PCR; TCRdb's table is partial and in-frame only. In the table there are around 92,000 clones, roughly nine tenths of which are singletons. Specimen: peripheral blood, collected on day 0 of AZD1222 vaccination. Receptors were obtained from an adult in good health. Both conserved end residues are part of each CDR3. D genes are given only for firm matches. Size is stated for part of the rows, as once, few or many counts, or as a class when the clone is expanded.

d_call: .
clone_size: .
v_call: TRBV3-1/TRBV3-2
j_call: TRBJ2-5
cdr3_length: 14
cdr3_aa: CASSQVMEGETQYF
cdr3_nt: TGTGCCAGCAGCCAAGTTATGGAGGGTGAGACCCAGTACTTC

d_call: .
clone_size: .
v_call: TRBV2
j_call: TRBJ2-7
cdr3_length: 12
cdr3_aa: CASSRDDYEQYF
cdr3_nt: TGTGCCAGCAGCCGGGACGACTACGAGCAGTACTTC

d_call: .
clone_size: .
v_call: TRBV6-4
j_call: TRBJ2-2
cdr3_length: 14
cdr3_aa: CASSDLRSRGELFF
cdr3_nt: TGTGCCAGCAGTGACTTACGGAGTCGCGGGGAGCTGTTTTTT

d_call: .
clone_size: .
v_call: TRBV11-2
j_call: TRBJ1-1
cdr3_length: 15
cdr3_aa: CASSLRRDLNTEAFF
cdr3_nt: TGTGCCAGCAGCTTAAGGAGGGATTTGAACACTGAAGCTTTCTTT

d_call: TRBD2
clone_size: .
v_call: TRBV15
j_call: TRBJ2-4
cdr3_length: 19
cdr3_aa: CATSRAASGESGAKNIQYF
cdr3_nt: TGTGCCACCAGCAGAGCGGCTAGCGGGGAGTCAGGAGCCAAAAACATTCAGTACTTC

d_call: TRBD2
clone_size: .
v_call: TRBV4-1
j_call: TRBJ2-7
cdr3_length: 15
cdr3_aa: CASSQLPGLAYEQYF
cdr3_nt: TGCGCCAGCAGCCAACTACCGGGACTAGCATACGAGCAGTACTTC

d_call: TRBD1
clone_size: .
v_call: TRBV5-1
j_call: TRBJ2-3
cdr3_length: 14
cdr3_aa: CASSLSTGLDTQYF
cdr3_nt: TGCGCCAGCAGCTTGTCGACAGGGTTGGATACGCAGTATTTT

d_call: TRBD2
clone_size: .
v_call: TRBV14
j_call: TRBJ2-5
cdr3_length: 17
cdr3_aa: CASSQVPSGSSGKTQYF
cdr3_nt: TGTGCCAGCAGCCAAGTTCCTAGCGGGAGCTCGGGAAAGACCCAGTACTTC

d_call: .
clone_size: .
v_call: TRBV6-6
j_call: TRBJ2-7
cdr3_length: 14
cdr3_aa: CASSYSRTEYEQYF
cdr3_nt: TGTGCCAGCAGTTACTCTAGGACGGAGTACGAGCAGTACTTC

d_call: .
clone_size: .
v_call: TRBV7-2
j_call: TRBJ1-2
cdr3_length: 14
cdr3_aa: CASSPAEHFYGYTF
cdr3_nt: TGTGCCAGCAGCCCGGCGGAACATTTCTATGGCTACACCTTC

d_call: .
clone_size: .
v_call: TRBV24-1
j_call: TRBJ2-1
cdr3_length: 15
cdr3_aa: CATSGTLNEYNEQFF
cdr3_nt: TGTGCCACCAGTGGGACATTAAATGAATACAATGAGCAGTTCTTC

d_call: .
clone_size: once
v_call: TRBV5-4
j_call: TRBJ2-7
cdr3_length: 16
cdr3_aa: CASSLRPLVPPREQYF
cdr3_nt: TGTGCCAGCAGCTTGAGACCCCTAGTCCCTCCACGCGAGCAGTACTTC

d_call: .
clone_size: .
v_call: TRBV10-3
j_call: TRBJ2-7
cdr3_length: 14
cdr3_aa: CAISESDRSLEQYF
cdr3_nt: TGTGCCATCAGTGAGTCGGACCGATCCCTGGAGCAGTACTTC

d_call: .
clone_size: .
v_call: TRBV18
j_call: TRBJ1-1
cdr3_length: 13
cdr3_aa: CASSPPMNTEAFF
cdr3_nt: TGTGCCAGCTCACCACCTATGAACACTGAAGCTTTCTTT

d_call: .
clone_size: .
v_call: TRBV3-1/TRBV3-2
j_call: TRBJ1-3
cdr3_length: 15
cdr3_aa: CASSQSYGSGNTIYF
cdr3_nt: TGTGCCAGCAGCCAATCATACGGCTCTGGAAACACCATATATTTT

d_call: TRBD1
clone_size: .
v_call: TRBV18
j_call: TRBJ2-7
cdr3_length: 15
cdr3_aa: CASSQPGQGTYEQYF
cdr3_nt: TGTGCCAGCTCACAGCCGGGACAGGGGACCTACGAGCAGTACTTC

d_call: .
clone_size: once
v_call: TRBV6-5
j_call: TRBJ2-7
cdr3_length: 13
cdr3_aa: CASSSRGVYEQYF
cdr3_nt: TGTGCCAGCAGTTCCAGGGGAGTCTACGAGCAGTACTTC

d_call: TRBD1
clone_size: .
v_call: TRBV29-1
j_call: TRBJ1-5
cdr3_length: 14
cdr3_aa: CSVEMGTGNQPQHF
cdr3_nt: TGCAGCGTTGAAATGGGGACAGGGAATCAGCCCCAGCATTTT

d_call: .
clone_size: .
v_call: TRBV4-3
j_call: TRBJ1-6
cdr3_length: 13
cdr3_aa: CASSQLEFSPLHF
cdr3_nt: TGCGCCAGCAGCCAATTGGAGTTTTCACCCCTCCACTTT

d_call: .
clone_size: few
v_call: TRBV4-1
j_call: TRBJ2-2
cdr3_length: 15
cdr3_aa: CASSQVLANTGELFF
cdr3_nt: TGCGCCAGCAGCCAAGTACTAGCGAACACCGGGGAGCTGTTTTTT

d_call: .
clone_size: .
v_call: TRBV9
j_call: TRBJ2-7
cdr3_length: 13
cdr3_aa: CASSRTQGYEQYF
cdr3_nt: TGTGCCAGCAGCCGTACCCAGGGTTACGAGCAGTACTTC

d_call: .
clone_size: .
v_call: TRBV9
j_call: TRBJ1-6
cdr3_length: 14
cdr3_aa: CASSAGDLGSPLHF
cdr3_nt: TGTGCCAGCAGCGCAGGGGACCTGGGTTCACCCCTCCACTTT

d_call: .
clone_size: .
v_call: TRBV12-3/TRBV12-4
j_call: TRBJ1-1
cdr3_length: 13
cdr3_aa: CASSLMEDTEAFF
cdr3_nt: TGTGCCAGCAGTTTGATGGAGGACACTGAAGCTTTCTTT

d_call: TRBD2
clone_size: .
v_call: TRBV11-2
j_call: TRBJ2-1
cdr3_length: 13
cdr3_aa: CASRFSGRDEQFF
cdr3_nt: TGTGCCAGCAGATTTAGCGGGAGAGATGAGCAGTTCTTC

d_call: .
clone_size: .
v_call: TRBV11-1
j_call: TRBJ1-1
cdr3_length: 14
cdr3_aa: CASSLTDSTSEAFF
cdr3_nt: TGTGCCAGCAGCCTTACCGACAGTACCTCTGAAGCTTTCTTT

d_call: .
clone_size: .
v_call: TRBV3-1/TRBV3-2
j_call: TRBJ2-1
cdr3_length: 16
cdr3_aa: CASSQGDVGLGGTWFF
cdr3_nt: TGTGCCAGCAGCCAGGGTGACGTAGGACTAGGGGGAACGTGGTTCTTC

d_call: .
clone_size: .
v_call: TRBV19
j_call: TRBJ1-1
cdr3_length: 13
cdr3_aa: CASSPWGNTEAFF
cdr3_nt: TGTGCCAGTAGTCCTTGGGGGAACACTGAAGCTTTCTTT

d_call: TRBD2
clone_size: .
v_call: TRBV10-1
j_call: TRBJ2-3
cdr3_length: 14
cdr3_aa: CASSVAGVTDTQYF
cdr3_nt: TGCGCCAGCAGTGTTGCGGGGGTCACAGATACGCAGTATTTT

d_call: .
clone_size: once
v_call: TRBV4-2
j_call: TRBJ2-1
cdr3_length: 12
cdr3_aa: CASSQGSNEQFF
cdr3_nt: TGTGCCAGCAGCCAAGGTAGCAATGAGCAGTTCTTC

d_call: .
clone_size: once
v_call: TRBV27
j_call: TRBJ2-5
cdr3_length: 13
cdr3_aa: CASSLPWSETQYF
cdr3_nt: TGTGCCAGCAGTTTACCGTGGTCAGAGACCCAGTACTTC

d_call: .
clone_size: .
v_call: TRBV18
j_call: TRBJ2-3
cdr3_length: 16
cdr3_aa: CASSRGRGHGTDTQYF
cdr3_nt: TGTGCCAGCTCAAGGGGGAGAGGGCACGGCACAGATACGCAGTATTTT

d_call: .
clone_size: .
v_call: TRBV28
j_call: TRBJ1-3
cdr3_length: 14
cdr3_aa: CASSLTRAGNTIYF
cdr3_nt: TGTGCCAGCAGTTTGACCAGGGCCGGAAACACCATATATTTT

d_call: .
clone_size: .
v_call: TRBV5-3
j_call: TRBJ1-3
cdr3_length: 14
cdr3_aa: CARFEGTSGNTIYF
cdr3_nt: TGTGCCAGATTTGAGGGCACCTCTGGAAACACCATATATTTT

d_call: .
clone_size: .
v_call: TRBV12-3/TRBV12-4
j_call: TRBJ2-1
cdr3_length: 11
cdr3_aa: CASSPLNEQFF
cdr3_nt: TGTGCCAGCAGTCCTTTAAATGAGCAGTTCTTC

d_call: .
clone_size: .
v_call: TRBV28
j_call: TRBJ1-1
cdr3_length: 15
cdr3_aa: CASSLGGVVGTEAFF
cdr3_nt: TGTGCCAGCAGTTTGGGGGGGGTGGTGGGCACTGAAGCTTTCTTT

d_call: TRBD1
clone_size: .
v_call: TRBV7-9
j_call: TRBJ2-1
cdr3_length: 16
cdr3_aa: CASSSARDRGKNEQFF
cdr3_nt: TGTGCCAGCAGCTCTGCCCGGGACAGGGGCAAGAATGAGCAGTTCTTC

d_call: TRBD1
clone_size: .
v_call: TRBV28
j_call: TRBJ1-2
cdr3_length: 15
cdr3_aa: CASSFSPRQGHGYTF
cdr3_nt: TGTGCCAGCAGTTTCTCCCCTAGACAGGGTCATGGCTACACCTTC

d_call: TRBD1
clone_size: .
v_call: TRBV19
j_call: TRBJ2-7
cdr3_length: 14
cdr3_aa: CASNMGTGFGEQYF
cdr3_nt: TGTGCCAGTAATATGGGGACAGGGTTCGGCGAGCAGTACTTC

d_call: .
clone_size: .
v_call: TRBV15
j_call: TRBJ1-5
cdr3_length: 13
cdr3_aa: CATSPAKEQPQHF
cdr3_nt: TGTGCCACCAGCCCCGCGAAAGAGCAGCCCCAGCATTTT

d_call: .
clone_size: .
v_call: TRBV5-1
j_call: TRBJ2-7
cdr3_length: 14
cdr3_aa: CASSLETQSAKEYF
cdr3_nt: TGCGCCAGCAGCTTGGAAACCCAATCCGCCAAGGAGTACTTC

d_call: .
clone_size: .
v_call: TRBV28
j_call: TRBJ2-1
cdr3_length: 16
cdr3_aa: CATTGGGGGLYNEQFF
cdr3_nt: TGTGCCACCACGGGGGGAGGGGGCGGTTTATACAATGAGCAGTTCTTC

d_call: TRBD1
clone_size: .
v_call: TRBV7-9
j_call: TRBJ2-1
cdr3_length: 17
cdr3_aa: CASSPLQGVGRYNEQFF
cdr3_nt: TGTGCCAGCAGCCCCCTACAGGGGGTAGGTCGCTACAATGAGCAGTTCTTC

d_call: TRBD1
clone_size: once
v_call: TRBV4-3
j_call: TRBJ2-2
cdr3_length: 20
cdr3_aa: CASSQDGQVGTGIYTGELFF
cdr3_nt: TGCGCCAGCAGCCAAGATGGCCAAGTCGGGACAGGGATATACACCGGGGAGCTGTTTTTT

d_call: TRBD2
clone_size: .
v_call: TRBV5-4
j_call: TRBJ2-2
cdr3_length: 15
cdr3_aa: CASRVTSGPTGELFF
cdr3_nt: TGTGCCAGCAGGGTGACTAGCGGGCCCACCGGGGAGCTGTTTTTT

d_call: .
clone_size: once
v_call: TRBV27
j_call: TRBJ1-5
cdr3_length: 14
cdr3_aa: CASRGGPSNQPQHF
cdr3_nt: TGTGCCAGCAGAGGGGGACCTAGCAATCAGCCCCAGCATTTT

d_call: TRBD1
clone_size: .
v_call: TRBV19
j_call: TRBJ2-2
cdr3_length: 15
cdr3_aa: CASSLYRGSTGELFF
cdr3_nt: TGTGCCAGTAGTCTCTACAGGGGCTCCACCGGGGAGCTGTTTTTT

d_call: TRBD2
clone_size: .
v_call: TRBV4-2
j_call: TRBJ2-1
cdr3_length: 15
cdr3_aa: CASSPGSGTLDEQFF
cdr3_nt: TGTGCCAGCAGCCCTGGTAGCGGGACGTTAGATGAGCAGTTCTTC

d_call: TRBD1
clone_size: .
v_call: TRBV3-1/TRBV3-2
j_call: TRBJ1-5
cdr3_length: 16
cdr3_aa: CASSQDTGGAGQPQHF
cdr3_nt: TGTGCCAGCAGCCAAGACACAGGGGGCGCAGGGCAGCCCCAGCATTTT